The 8 T cell receptor beta chains below were found in one sample sequenced in a study of glioma-infiltrating T cells after dendritic cell vaccination. Time point described: after dendritic cell vaccination, including at tumor progression/relapse. The data were produced by immunoSEQ multiplex PCR, yet TCRdb's version contains in-frame clones alone and is incomplete. The table lists 85,000 to 100,000 clones, around four fifths of them singletons. The specimen comprised blood, sampled after dendritic cell vaccination. All receptors derive from a human donor with glioblastoma.

This chain links TRBV7-8 with TRBJ1-5; 8 bases agree with TRBD1. The CDR3 length is 19 residues. V dropped 1 base and J dropped 2; count of bases not matched to a gene: 13. Germline assignment: CDR1 SGHVS and CDR2 FQNEAQ. The CDR3 reads CASSLETGRGLRGNQPQHF. The CDR3 nucleotides read TGTGCCAGCAGCTTAGAAACCGGCAGGGGGCTAAGAGGCAATCAGCCCCAGCATTTT.

The CDR3 DNA follows: TGCGCCAGCGAGGATGACACCGGGGAGCTGTTTTTT. It codes for CASEDDTGELFF. This chain uses TRBV5-1 with TRBJ2-2; the D is unclear. CDR3 size: 12 residues. The V and J ends lost 7 bases and 3 bases respectively, with 7 bases between them. The germline CDR1 and CDR2 sequences are SGHRS and YFSETQ.

This rearrangement joins TRBV11-2 to TRBJ1-2; no definite D call. The CDR3 runs 13 residues. V lost 1 base and J lost 3, with 6 bases in between. CDR1 is SGHAT, CDR2 FQNNGV, per germline. CDR3 DNA sequence: TGTGCCAGCAGCTTAGTTCCAGACTATGGCTACACCTTC. This gives the protein CASSLVPDYGYTF.

This chain joins TRBV18 and TRBJ1-3; a weak D match, TRBD1 (6 bases). The germline V gene has CDR1 KGHSH and CDR2 LQKENI. The CDR3 is 18 residues long. Trimming took off 3 bases at V and 0 bases at J, with 18 bases between the two ends. Written as DNA, the CDR3 is TGTGCCAGCTCACCGACAAGACCGGGACACACCTCTGGAAACACCATATATTTT. It codes for CASSPTRPGHTSGNTIYF.

In its sample, this clone was seen many times. The rearrangement uses TRBV2 and TRBJ1-2, with D maybe TRBD1 (6 bases). Deletions cut 7 bases from V and 4 bases from J, with 13 bases between. CDR1 is SNHLY, CDR2 FYNNEI, per germline. CDR3 length: 13 residues. This chain's CDR3 is CASKDRPLYGYTF. CDR3 DNA sequence: TGTGCCAGCAAAGACAGGCCCCTCTATGGCTACACCTTC. Variable domain in full (rest from reference TRBV2 and TRBJ1-2): EPEVTQTPSHQVTQMGQEVILRCVPISNHLYFYWYRQILGQKVEFLVSFYNNEISEKSEIFDDQFSVERPDGSNFTLKIRSTKLEDSAMYFCASKDRPLYGYTFGSGTRLTVV.

The V gene is TRBV9, the J gene TRBJ1-1; D gene unclear. The CDR3 runs 14 residues. V was shortened by 3 bases and J by 1 base, with 10 bases between the two germline ends. Per germline, CDR1 SGDLS and CDR2 YYNGEE. The CDR3 sequence: CASSGPTKNTEAFF. In DNA form, the CDR3 reads TGTGCCAGCAGCGGCCCCACAAAGAACACTGAAGCTTTCTTT.

The V and J genes are TRBV6-1 and TRBJ1-5, with D tentatively TRBD1 (6 bases). The CDR3 runs 15 residues. Trimming removed 1 base at V and 7 bases at J, with 14 bases between. Germline CDR1 MNHNS, CDR2 SASEGT. The CDR3, as DNA: TGTGCCAGCAGTGAAGATTCAGGGAGGGGGCAGCCCCAGCATTTT. Translating it yields CASSEDSGRGQPQHF.

The chain has TRBV19 and TRBJ2-1; 8 bases align to TRBD1. This CDR3 has 15 residues. CDR1 LNHDA and CDR2 SQIVND come from the germline V gene (reference sequence). The J segment lost 5 bases and the V segment lost 7 bases, leaving 10 bases of the junction unmatched. As DNA, the CDR3 is TGTGCCAGTAACTACCGGACAGGGCGAGACAATGAGCAGTTCTTC. Translation gives CASNYRTGRDNEQFF.